This T cell receptor beta chain was profiled in a study of blood T cell repertoires in COVID-19. About the research overall: Samples of COVID-19 (acute and convalescent) were obtained from the United States, Italy and Spain. PBMCs, B-cell-depleted T cells, or T cells provided the cDNA or gDNA that made up the material.

Here immunoSEQ multiplex PCR was the method, and the copy in TCRdb shows in-frame clones only, minus some. This sample has approximately 350,000 clones, with around nine tenths found just once. The CDR3 contains 13 residues. Trimming shortened V by 4 bases and J by 0 bases, and 4 bases separated the two germline ends. From germline, CDR1 is MDHEN and CDR2 SYDVKM. The sequencing input was peripheral blood. The chain employs TRBV28 and TRBJ2-1; D remains unclear. This TCR was sampled from a woman in her 70s with COVID-19, enrolled during active disease. CDR3 DNA sequence: TGTGCCAGCAGTTCTGTCTCCTACAATGAGCAGTTCTTC. It is translated as CASSSVSYNEQFF.